This T cell receptor beta chain was sequenced in a study of human T cells and chemical hapten exposure. Study-wide points: Alopecia was present in the donors, so their immune response may differ from healthy people's.

TCRdb independently ran MiXCR on the RACE reads; one entry per CDR3 protein. The sample yields about 90,000 distinct CDR3 sequences, over 9.5% seen once. This clonotype was seen a handful of times. The antigen is not known. The CDR3 runs to 11 residues. V was pared by 3 bases and J by 11 bases, with 7 bases between. Time point here: patch test 1, 2 weeks after DPC sensitization. Treatment in this sample: therapeutic diphenylcyclopropenone sensitization with weekly scalp DPC. The authors' total RNA extraction used unfractionated whole blood. The chain links TRBV12-3 or TRBV12-4 to TRBJ1-4; D remains unclear. The starting material was whole blood, obtained in connection with sensitization to the hapten diphenylcyclopropenone (DPC). The origin of this receptor is a middle-aged man with alopecia areata. Some clones in this sample may be carry-over from other donors' samples. CDR3 sequence reads: CASSFLGKLFF. Here the CDR3 DNA reads TGTGCCAGCAGTTTTCTGGGGAAACTGTTTTTT.